This T cell receptor beta chain was captured by sequencing in a study of monozygotic twins with inflammatory bowel disease. Whole-study results and caveats: Repertoire similarity did not differ between concordant and discordant twins, perhaps due to limited power. Varying immunosuppressive regimens may have increased patient repertoire variability. TCRbeta diversity (inverse Simpson) was lower in IBD patients than in healthy co-twins.

Template switching added UMIs carrying a 6-nucleotide sample barcode. Following a re-call of the 5' RACE reads, TCRdb has one entry per CDR3 protein and lacks DNA. This sample's table reports approximately 330,000 distinct CDR3 sequences. Germline loops: CDR1 SGHNT, CDR2 YYREEE (reference sequence). CDR3 length: 15 residues. With regard to this clonotype: Its antigen remains unidentified.

This chain connects TRBV5-4 to TRBJ1-6; TCRdb names TRBD1, which stays unverified in the absence of DNA. Sequenced sample: blood. The sequence was collected from a human donor with ulcerative colitis or Crohn's disease, or a healthy co-twin of an affected twin (not recorded which). The CDR3 here is CASRVDMKHNSPLHF.